This is a list of T cell receptor beta chains from one sample in a study of blood T cell repertoires in COVID-19. TCRdb keeps only in-frame clones here, not all; method: immunoSEQ multiplex PCR. The sample has fewer than 250,000 clones; roughly 80% are singletons. Material for sequencing was peripheral blood. The receptors derive from a woman aged 60 to 75 with COVID-19, enrolled during active disease. Each CDR3 is given with its conserved first and last residue.

>TRBV7-3|TRBJ2-2
CASSQAPRSGELFF
>TRBV6-1|TRBJ2-2
CASKQQYGTGELFF
>TRBV6-6|TRBJ2-5
CASSRGLAGVRGETQYF
>TRBV5-1|TRBJ1-3
CASSVLDRGAGNTIYF
>TRBV20-1|TRBJ2-1
CSASRSGRGLKLQFF
>TRBV11-2|TRBJ2-3
CASSRTGLAVTSTDTQYF
>TRBV27|TRBJ2-5
CASSLSRQGQETQYF
>TRBV19|TRBJ2-1
CASSSGRGAYYNEQFF
>TRBV30|TRBJ2-1
CAWSYRDRDVNEQFF
>TRBV6-5|TRBJ1-6
CATGLGRGNSPLHF
>TRBV5-1|TRBJ2-1
CASKKDRSSSYNEQFF
>TRBV28|TRBJ2-5
CASNLRGGQETQYF
>TRBV9|TRBJ1-5
CASSGQGHSNQPQHF
>TRBV28|TRBJ2-6
CASSLGGVGANVLTF
>TRBV19|TRBJ1-5
CASRTGDQPQHF
>TRBV19|TRBJ1-5
CASSPGTGDGPQHF
>TRBV4-1|TRBJ2-7
CASSRGLAGGNYEQYF
>TRBV6-5|TRBJ2-1
CASSYRSSYNEQFF
>TRBV7-9|TRBJ2-1
CASSISSINEQFF
>TRBV10-3|TRBJ2-1
CAIRTGTGVYNEQFF
>TRBV7-9|TRBJ2-1
CASFRDRGVNEQFF
>TRBV28|TRBJ2-7
CASAPLAGNPYEQYF
>TRBV9|TRBJ1-5
CASSVGQGIQPQHF
>TRBV9|TRBJ1-1
CASSVGDGGTGPEAFF
>TRBV5-5|TRBJ1-2
CASSSGQRDYGYTF
>TRBV7-2|TRBJ1-3
CASSSISGLGNTIYF
>TRBV19|TRBJ1-1
CASSRYTEAFF
>TRBV6-6|TRBJ2-3
CASSYGQGTDTQYF
>TRBV29-1|TRBJ2-3
CSVEPVVSDTQYF
>TRBV19|TRBJ1-1
CASSMGPGGSSTEAFF
>TRBV5-4|TRBJ2-5
CASTFPDRGQEETQYF
>TRBV13|TRBJ1-4
CASSLWDSREKLFF
>TRBV29-1|TRBJ1-3
CSARTGNTIYF
>TRBV28|TRBJ2-3
CASNYGQGEADTQYF
>TRBV6-1|TRBJ1-1
CASSELGRSNTEAFF
>TRBV14|TRBJ2-1
CASRLGLAGGNEQFF
>TRBV6-5|TRBJ1-1
CASRQGSTEAFF
>TRBV19|TRBJ1-6
CASSAHRDSPLHF
>TRBV4-2|TRBJ2-2
CASSLGLALNTGELFF
>TRBV18|TRBJ2-7
CASSPRAGRLEQYF
>TRBV5-4|TRBJ1-1
CASSQKVTATGNTEAFF
>TRBV14|TRBJ2-1
CASSPLAGGPKSSYNEQFF
>TRBV27|TRBJ1-6
CASSADPNFNSPLHF
>TRBV28|TRBJ2-3
CASSLDTGSDTQYF
>TRBV19|TRBJ2-5
CASSTGTQGTQYF
>TRBV24-1|TRBJ2-5
CATSDLPRGETQYF
>TRBV7-6|TRBJ1-5
CASSSEQTQFAGQPQHF
>TRBV29-1|TRBJ1-2
CSVLTGSYGYTF
>TRBV18|TRBJ1-1
CASSPGDRGEAFF
>TRBV4-1|TRBJ2-1
CASSQSILAGGNEQFF